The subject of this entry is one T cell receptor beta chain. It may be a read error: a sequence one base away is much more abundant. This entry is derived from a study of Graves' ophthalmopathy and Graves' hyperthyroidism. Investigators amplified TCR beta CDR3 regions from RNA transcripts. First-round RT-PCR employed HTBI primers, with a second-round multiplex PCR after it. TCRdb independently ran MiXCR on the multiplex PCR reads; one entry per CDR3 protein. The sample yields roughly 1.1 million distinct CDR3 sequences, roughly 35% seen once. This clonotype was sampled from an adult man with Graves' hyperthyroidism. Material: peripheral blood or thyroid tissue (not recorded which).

The CDR3 coding sequence is TGTGCCACCAGTGATAGGACAGGGGGCTCGAACACTGAAGCTTTCTTT. Translated, it gives CATSDRTGGSNTEAFF. The rearrangement joins TRBV24-1 to TRBJ1-1; 11 bases match TRBD1. Germline V CDR1 and CDR2: KGHDR, SFDVKD. The CDR3 sequence is 16 residues long. The junction had 3 bases not matched to a gene; V was cut back by 3 bases and J by 1 base.